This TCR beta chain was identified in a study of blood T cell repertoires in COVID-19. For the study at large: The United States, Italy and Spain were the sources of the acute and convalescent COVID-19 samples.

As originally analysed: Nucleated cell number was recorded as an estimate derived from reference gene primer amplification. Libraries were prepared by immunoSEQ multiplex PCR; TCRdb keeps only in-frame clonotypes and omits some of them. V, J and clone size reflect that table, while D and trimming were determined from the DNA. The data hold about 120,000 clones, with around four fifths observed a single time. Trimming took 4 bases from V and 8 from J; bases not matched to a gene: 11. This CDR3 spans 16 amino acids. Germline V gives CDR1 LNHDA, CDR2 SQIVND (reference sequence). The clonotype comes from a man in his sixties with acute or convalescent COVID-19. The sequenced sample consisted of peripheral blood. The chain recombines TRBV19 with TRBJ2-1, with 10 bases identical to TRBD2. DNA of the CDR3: TGTGCCAGTAGTACCCCGAGCGGGAGGGGTAGGTATGAGCAGTTCTTC. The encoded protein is CASSTPSGRGRYEQFF.